This T cell receptor beta chain emerged from a study of beta chain features in type 1 diabetes. Study-level background: Comparable age, gender and cell yields were observed in patients relative to healthy donors. Fewer than 140,000,000 sorted cells were examined across all samples.

This CDR3 region has 14 residues. V shed 2 bases and J shed 3 bases, with 10 bases lying between them. Germline V gene sequence: CDR1 SNHLY, CDR2 FYNNEI. Findings and caveats of the study: A closer apparent resemblance between naive, central memory and Treg TCRB repertoires was seen in patients than in healthy donors. Shorter TCRB CDR3s, moderately but significantly so, marked every one of the four CD4+ subsets in Type 1 diabetes patients.

This clone was recorded only once. Its antigen is not known. The sequenced template was cDNA made from the entire isolated RNA. Naive, central memory and regulatory T cell samples averaged about 3.5 million reads. Sequencing was performed with immunoSEQ multiplex PCR; in TCRdb, only in-frame clones are kept and a portion is missing. The table includes 150,000 to 200,000 clones, approximately 62% detected once. This chain uses TRBV2 with TRBJ1-1; D perhaps matches TRBD1 (5 bases). The TCR comes from a man aged 25-40 years with type 1 diabetes. What was sequenced was naive CD4+ T cells from blood. CDR3 region: CASSEPTVYTEAFF. In DNA form, the CDR3 reads TGTGCCAGCAGTGAACCGACAGTGTACACTGAAGCTTTCTTT.